Listed below are T cell receptor beta chains from one sample, sequenced in a study of T cell changes during pregnancy in multiple sclerosis. The table came from immunoSEQ multiplex PCR; TCRdb's copy has only in-frame clones and leaves some out. The profile shows about 70,000 clones, 92% of them singletons. The starting material was CD4+ T cells from peripheral blood mononuclear cells, obtained after pregnancy. Source of these receptors: a female donor with multiple sclerosis, enrolled in a pregnancy study. The CDR3 runs from the conserved cysteine through the conserved F or W. A D gene is named only where the DNA matches it firmly. A row's size may be missing; if present it is once, few, many or a size class.

TRBV5-8	NA	TRBJ2-1	TRBD2	CASSLLGGVGEQFF	TGTGCCAGCAGCTTGCTGGGGGGGGTTGGTGAGCAGTTCTTC
TRBV5-1	NA	TRBJ2-5	TRBD2	CASSLQGGRGETQYF	TGCGCCAGCAGCTTGCAGGGTGGGAGGGGAGAGACCCAGTACTTC
TRBV6-5	NA	TRBJ1-3	NA	CASSYSSGASGNTIYF	TGTGCCAGCAGTTACTCCTCAGGGGCCTCTGGAAACACCATATATTTT
TRBV7-6	NA	TRBJ2-7	NA	CASNSGPSHSYEQYF	TGTGCCAGCAATTCTGGCCCCTCGCACTCCTACGAGCAGTACTTC
TRBV6-5	NA	TRBJ1-4	TRBD1	CASSITGVNEKLFF	TGTGCCAGCAGTATAACAGGGGTCAATGAAAAACTGTTTTTT
TRBV5-5	NA	TRBJ2-7	NA	CASSLRDGTYEQYF	TGTGCCAGCAGCCTGCGGGACGGTACCTACGAGCAGTACTTC
TRBV29-1	NA	TRBJ1-2	NA	CGSQGPHGGYTF	TGCGGATCACAGGGCCCCCACGGCGGCTACACCTTC
TRBV30	NA	TRBJ1-2	TRBD1	CAWSVKGAQGYTF	TGTGCCTGGAGTGTCAAGGGGGCTCAAGGCTACACCTTC
TRBV6-1	few	TRBJ1-6	NA	CASRWRTEPNSPLHF	TGTGCCAGCAGATGGAGGACAGAGCCGAATTCACCCCTCCACTTT
TRBV11-2	NA	TRBJ1-1	NA	CASSWGHTEAFF	TGTGCCAGCAGCTGGGGCCACACTGAAGCTTTCTTT
TRBV9	NA	TRBJ2-1	NA	CASSVQDYNEQFF	TGTGCCAGCAGCGTTCAGGATTACAATGAGCAGTTCTTC
TRBV6-1	NA	TRBJ2-2	NA	CASSVSGRATGELFF	TGTGCCAGCAGTGTAAGTGGGAGAGCCACCGGGGAGCTGTTTTTT
TRBV4-1	NA	TRBJ2-1	NA	CASSLLGPLDEQFF	TGCGCCAGCAGCCTCTTGGGGCCCTTAGATGAGCAGTTCTTC
TRBV5-5	NA	TRBJ1-1	NA	CASSLVGAGNTEAFF	TGTGCCAGCAGCTTGGTGGGGGCTGGGAACACTGAAGCTTTCTTT
TRBV7-9	NA	TRBJ2-7	TRBD2	CASSRAGELEYF	TGTGCCAGCAGCCGGGCGGGGGAGTTGGAGTACTTC
TRBV6-1	once	TRBJ2-1	TRBD2	CASSGQREGRSNEQFF	TGTGCCAGCAGTGGTCAGCGGGAGGGCCGTTCCAATGAGCAGTTCTTC
TRBV25-1	NA	TRBJ2-1	NA	CASSESGTEKQFF	TGTGCCAGCAGTGAATCTGGAACGGAGAAGCAGTTCTTC
TRBV7-9	NA	TRBJ2-3	NA	CASSRADTQYF	TGTGCCAGCAGCCGGGCAGATACGCAGTATTTT
TRBV7-9	NA	TRBJ1-4	NA	CASSRRDISNEKLFF	TGTGCCAGCAGCCGCCGGGACATAAGTAATGAAAAACTGTTTTTT
TRBV7-9	NA	TRBJ1-1	NA	CASSPGAQFTRDTEAFF	TGTGCCAGCAGCCCGGGAGCCCAATTCACAAGGGACACTGAAGCTTTCTTT